This entry lists 20 T cell receptor beta chains sequenced from one sample in a study of blood T cell repertoires in COVID-19. Assay: immunoSEQ multiplex PCR; the TCRdb copy retains only in-frame clones and omits some. The table has 110,000 to 150,000 clones, 85% to 90% seen once. The sample taken for sequencing was PBMCs or T cells enriched from blood (not recorded which). The receptors derive from a man aged 55 to 70 who had recovered from COVID-19.

The gene calls are TRBV9 and TRBJ1-6, with D possibly TRBD1 on 6 matching bases. The CDR3 sequence is 12 residues long. Germline V gene sequence: CDR1 SGDLS, CDR2 YYNGEE. V was trimmed by 4 bases and J by 11 bases, leaving 10 bases between them. The CDR3 nucleotides read TGTGCCAGCAGCCCAGGGGTTCCACCCCTCCACTTT. Translation: CASSPGVPPLHF.

The chain joins TRBV30 to TRBJ2-2; possible D gene TRBD2, 6 bases. V lost 6 bases, J lost 1 base, and 18 bases lay in between. The germline V gene has CDR1 GTSNPN and CDR2 SVGIG (reference sequence). This CDR3 has 16 amino acids. CDR3 in amino acids: CACPALAGRNTGELFF. CDR3 nucleotide sequence: TGTGCCTGCCCCGCCCTGGCGGGACGGAACACCGGGGAGCTGTTTTTT.

The chain links TRBV5-6 to TRBJ2-5; possible D gene TRBD2, 6 bases. The CDR3 loop spans 13 amino acids. V lost 4 bases to trimming and J lost 9 bases, with 16 bases between them. Germline CDR1 and CDR2: SGHDT and YYEEEE. The CDR3 region is CASSGQEGLAQYF. In nucleotides, the CDR3 is TGTGCCAGCAGCGGGCAGGAGGGGCTGGCCCAGTACTTC.

V and J are TRBV10-3 and TRBJ1-1, with D tentatively TRBD1 (5 bases). In germline, CDR1 is ENHRY, CDR2 SYGVKD. This CDR3 contains 13 residues. Trimming cost V 4 bases and J 1 base, with 7 bases left between them. The CDR3 reads CAISVDKNTEAFF. CDR3 DNA sequence: TGTGCCATCAGTGTGGACAAGAACACTGAAGCTTTCTTT.

The chain recombines TRBV7-7 with TRBJ2-7; tentative D call: TRBD2 (6 bases). Trimming left V 5 bases short and J 6 bases short, with 26 bases between. Germline V lookup: CDR1 SSHAT, CDR2 FNYEAQ (reference sequence). The CDR3 extends over 17 amino acids. As DNA, the CDR3 is TGTGCCAGCAGCATCCCCCGGGCGGGACTCCCCGCCGGCGAGCAGTACTTC. Translating gives CASSIPRAGLPAGEQYF.

This clone was recorded a few times. A junction boundary mismatches the germline segment, possibly from a read error. V gene TRBV7-7 combines with J gene TRBJ2-5; 7 positions agree with TRBD1. Germline V gives CDR1 SSHAT, CDR2 FNYEAQ (reference sequence). The CDR3 spans 15 residues. The CDR3 nucleotides read TGTGCTAGCAGCGCGACACAGGGGTTGGAAGAGACCCAGTACTTC. Its protein product is CASSATQGLEETQYF.

The V gene is TRBV5-8, the J gene TRBJ2-3; TRBD2 matches at 8 bases. CDR3 length equals 16 residues. The trim removed 0 bases at V and 2 bases at J, leaving 5 bases unmatched. Germline V gene sequence: CDR1 SGHTS, CDR2 YDEGEE. CDR3 in amino acids: CASSLGVGGATDTQYF. The CDR3 DNA reads TGTGCCAGCAGCTTGGGGGTCGGGGGGGCCACAGATACGCAGTATTTT.

J is TRBJ2-1 and V is TRBV9; D might be TRBD1 (6 bases). Looked up from germline, CDR1 is SGDLS and CDR2 is YYNGEE. The CDR3 has 17 amino acids. Trimming cost V 6 bases and J 4 bases, with 23 bases left between them. CDR3 coding DNA: TGTGCCAGCATATTCACTGGGGGACACCCTTCATACAATGAGCAGTTCTTC. It codes for CASIFTGGHPSYNEQFF. Using reference TRBV9 and TRBJ2-1 for the parts outside the CDR3, the full variable domain is DSGVTQTPKHLITATGQRVTLRCSPRSGDLSVYWYQQSLDQGLQFLIQYYNGEERAKGNILERFSAQQFPDLHSELNLSSLELGDSALYFCASIFTGGHPSYNEQFFGPGTRLTVL.

This clone was counted a single time. The rearrangement uses TRBV6-5 and TRBJ2-6, with unresolved D. The CDR3 totals 15 residues. Looked up from germline, CDR1 is MNHEY and CDR2 is SVGAGI. The V end was cut by 6 bases, the J end by 0 bases, with 9 bases between. The CDR3 DNA follows: TGTGCCAGCAGGACACCGAGCTCTGGGGCCAACGTCCTGACTTTC. Protein product: CASRTPSSGANVLTF.

The V and J genes are TRBV7-2 and TRBJ1-2, with unresolved D. Trimming left V 5 bases short and J 4 bases short, with 11 bases between. The germline gives CDR1 SGHTA, CDR2 FQGNSA. The CDR3 extends over 13 amino acids. The CDR3 region is CASSPEMSYGYTF. The CDR3 bases are TGTGCCAGCAGCCCGGAGATGAGCTATGGCTACACCTTC.

The chain employs TRBV24-1 and TRBJ1-5; weak D call: TRBD1 (5 bases). This CDR3 region has 14 residues. V was clipped by 0 bases and J by 7 bases, with 9 bases between them. The germline V gene encodes CDR1 KGHDR and CDR2 SFDVKD. CDR3 sequence reads: CATSDLPGMQPQHF. CDR3 DNA: TGTGCCACCAGTGATTTGCCAGGGATGCAGCCCCAGCATTTT.

The chain carries TRBV7-6 and TRBJ2-1; 11 bases map to TRBD2. V shed 2 bases, J shed 0 bases, and the junction held 3 bases outside the gene matches. This CDR3 region has 17 residues. CDR1 is SGHVS, CDR2 FNYEAQ, per germline. CDR3 sequence: CASSLLAGGSSYNEQFF. The DNA of the CDR3 is TGTGCCAGCAGCTTACTAGCGGGGGGTAGCTCCTACAATGAGCAGTTCTTC.

The chain couples TRBV5-4 to TRBJ1-2, with unresolved D. The CDR3 covers 13 residues. The germline V gene encodes CDR1 SGHNT and CDR2 YYREEE (reference sequence). The V end lost 0 bases, the J end lost 5 bases, and 8 bases lay between the germline ends. Here the CDR3 DNA reads TGTGCCAGCAGCTTGGCCCAGGCTTATGGCTACACCTTC. Protein sequence: CASSLAQAYGYTF.

The V and J genes are TRBV6-5 and TRBJ2-1; D might be TRBD2 (5 bases). Germline loops: CDR1 MNHEY, CDR2 SVGAGI. Trimming took off 11 bases at V and 2 bases at J, with 13 bases between the two ends. The CDR3 runs to 13 residues. CDR3: CAASSTTYNEQFF. In DNA, the CDR3 is TGTGCCGCTAGCAGTACCACCTACAATGAGCAGTTCTTC.

V and J are TRBV6-5 and TRBJ2-5; perhaps TRBD1 as D (5 bases). V gave up 7 bases and J gave up 3 bases, with 12 bases separating them. From germline, CDR1 is MNHEY and CDR2 SVGAGI. The CDR3 runs to 13 residues. DNA of the CDR3: TGTGCCAGCACTAAGGGGATGAAAGAGACCCAGTACTTC. Translated: CASTKGMKETQYF.

The V call is TRBV7-8, the J call TRBJ2-1; no firm D call. V shed 5 bases and J shed 5 bases, with 10 bases lying between them. The CDR3 runs 13 residues. CDR1 and CDR2 from the germline V gene are SGHVS and FQNEAQ. In nucleotides, the CDR3 is TGTGCCAGCAGCCTTAACAGAGACAATGAGCAGTTCTTC. Its translation: CASSLNRDNEQFF.

J is TRBJ2-5 and V is TRBV7-9, with a possible D match to TRBD2 (6 bases). Trimming removed 3 bases from V and 5 bases from J, with 7 bases in between. The CDR3 consists of 12 residues. Germline V lookup: CDR1 SEHNR, CDR2 FQNEAQ (reference sequence). The CDR3 spells CASSLGRETQYF. The DNA for the CDR3 is TGTGCCAGCAGCTTGGGGAGGGAGACCCAGTACTTC.

The genes are TRBV7-6 and TRBJ2-3, with 8 bases matching TRBD2. V trimming: 1 base; J trimming: 5 bases; junction bases outside the gene matches: 2. Per the germline V gene, CDR1 is SGHVS and CDR2 is FNYEAQ. The CDR3 has 14 residues. In nucleotides, the CDR3 is TGTGCCAGCAGCTTAGTTAGCGGGGTAGATACGCAGTATTTT. Its translation: CASSLVSGVDTQYF. The whole variable domain, filled in from reference TRBV7-6 and TRBJ2-3, reads GAGVSQSPRYKVTKRGQDVALRCDPISGHVSLYWYRQALGQGPEFLTYFNYEAQQDKSGLPNDRFSAERPEGSISTLTIQRTEQRDSAMYRCASSLVSGVDTQYFGPGTRLTVL.

Remarks on this clone: This sample also contains other DNA sequences that code for the same CDR3. The rearrangement uses TRBV28 and TRBJ2-1; possibly TRBD1 for D (6 bases). Germline V gene lookup returns CDR1 MDHEN and CDR2 SYDVKM. Trimming removed 7 bases at V and 8 bases at J, with 15 bases between. The CDR3 has 13 amino acids. The chain's CDR3 is CASIRGGGYEQFF. CDR3 DNA sequence: TGTGCCAGCATCCGAGGGGGTGGATATGAGCAGTTCTTC. The complete variable domain, with remaining parts taken from reference TRBV28 and TRBJ2-1, reads DVKVTQSSRYLVKRTGEKVFLECVQDMDHENMFWYRQDPGLGLRLIYFSYDVKMKEKGDIPEGYSVSREKKERFSLILESASTNQTSMYLCASIRGGGYEQFFGPGTRLTVL.

The rearrangement uses TRBV11-2 and TRBJ2-7, with a weak D call TRBD2 (5 bases). This CDR3 region has 14 residues. The germline gives CDR1 SGHAT, CDR2 FQNNGV. Trimming removed 1 base at V and 5 bases at J, with 12 bases between. The CDR3 region has the DNA TGTGCCAGCAGCTTAGTGAGCGGATTGAACGAGCAGTACTTC. This encodes CASSLVSGLNEQYF.